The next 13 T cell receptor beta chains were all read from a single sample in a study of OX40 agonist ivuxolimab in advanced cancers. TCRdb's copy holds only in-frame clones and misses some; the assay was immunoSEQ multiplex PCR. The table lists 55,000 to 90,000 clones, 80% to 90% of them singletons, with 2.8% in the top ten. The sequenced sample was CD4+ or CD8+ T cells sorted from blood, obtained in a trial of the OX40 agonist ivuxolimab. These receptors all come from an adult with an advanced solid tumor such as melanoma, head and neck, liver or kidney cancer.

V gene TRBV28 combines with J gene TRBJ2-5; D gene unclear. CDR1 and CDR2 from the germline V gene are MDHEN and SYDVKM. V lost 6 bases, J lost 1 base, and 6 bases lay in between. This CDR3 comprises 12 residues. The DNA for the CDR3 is TGTGCCAGCAGCCCCGGCCAAGAGACCCAGTACTTC. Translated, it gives CASSPGQETQYF.

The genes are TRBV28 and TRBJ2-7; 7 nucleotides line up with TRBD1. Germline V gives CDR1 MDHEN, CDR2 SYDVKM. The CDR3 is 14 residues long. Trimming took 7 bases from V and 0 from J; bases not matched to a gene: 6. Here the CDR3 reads CASTTTGSSYEQYF. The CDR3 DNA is TGTGCCAGCACCACGACAGGGAGCTCCTACGAGCAGTACTTC.

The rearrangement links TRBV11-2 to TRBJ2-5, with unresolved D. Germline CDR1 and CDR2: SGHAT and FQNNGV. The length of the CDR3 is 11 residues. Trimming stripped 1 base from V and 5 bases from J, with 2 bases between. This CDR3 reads CASSLVETQYF. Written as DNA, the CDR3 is TGTGCCAGCAGCTTAGTTGAGACCCAGTACTTC.

The CDR3 sequence: CASSRSGGSTDTQYF. DNA for the CDR3: TGTGCCAGCAGTCGTAGCGGGGGAAGCACAGATACGCAGTATTTT. This chain uses TRBV7-3 with TRBJ2-3, with TRBD2 matching over 9 bases. CDR1 is SGHTA and CDR2 is FQGTGA in the germline V gene. The CDR3 has 15 amino acids. Trimming at V came to 6 bases and at J to 0 bases, leaving 4 bases not matched to a gene.

The CDR3 reads CASSTRSDWNEKLFF. The CDR3 coding sequence is TGTGCCAGCAGTACCCGGAGCGACTGGAATGAAAAACTGTTTTTT. This chain joins TRBV28 and TRBJ1-4, with D uncertain. From germline, CDR1 is MDHEN and CDR2 SYDVKM. Trimming pared 5 bases from V and 5 bases from J, leaving 15 bases between. The CDR3 consists of 15 residues.

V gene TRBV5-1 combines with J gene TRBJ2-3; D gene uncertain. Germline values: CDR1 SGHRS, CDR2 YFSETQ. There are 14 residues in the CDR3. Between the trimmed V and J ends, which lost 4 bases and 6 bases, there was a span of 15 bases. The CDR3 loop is CASSRGPSADTQYF. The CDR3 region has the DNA TGCGCCAGCAGCCGCGGACCCTCTGCTGATACGCAGTATTTT.

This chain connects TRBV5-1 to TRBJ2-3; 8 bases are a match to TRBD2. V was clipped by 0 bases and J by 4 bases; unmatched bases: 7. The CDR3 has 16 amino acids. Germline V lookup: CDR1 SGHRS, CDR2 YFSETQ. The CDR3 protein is CASSLVASGYADTQYF. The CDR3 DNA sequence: TGCGCCAGCAGCTTGGTTGCTAGCGGGTATGCAGATACGCAGTATTTT.

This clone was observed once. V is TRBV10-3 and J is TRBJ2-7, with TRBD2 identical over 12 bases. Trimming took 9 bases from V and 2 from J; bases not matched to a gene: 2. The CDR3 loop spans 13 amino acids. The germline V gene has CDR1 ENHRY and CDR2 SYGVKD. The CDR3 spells CAIASGGAYEQYF. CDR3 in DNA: TGTGCCATTGCTAGCGGGGGGGCCTACGAGCAGTACTTC.

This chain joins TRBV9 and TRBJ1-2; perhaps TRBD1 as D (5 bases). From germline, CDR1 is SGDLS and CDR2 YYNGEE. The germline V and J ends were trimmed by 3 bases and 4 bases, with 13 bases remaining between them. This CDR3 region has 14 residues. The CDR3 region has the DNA TGTGCCAGCAGCGCCGGGGGACCCGCCTATGGCTACACCTTC. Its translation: CASSAGGPAYGYTF.

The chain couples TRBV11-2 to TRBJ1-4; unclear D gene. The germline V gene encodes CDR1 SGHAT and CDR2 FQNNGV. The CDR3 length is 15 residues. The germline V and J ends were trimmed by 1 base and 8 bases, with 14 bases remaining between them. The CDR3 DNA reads TGTGCCAGCAGCTTAGGCCCGGCCCGGACGGAAAAACTGTTTTTT. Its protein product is CASSLGPARTEKLFF.

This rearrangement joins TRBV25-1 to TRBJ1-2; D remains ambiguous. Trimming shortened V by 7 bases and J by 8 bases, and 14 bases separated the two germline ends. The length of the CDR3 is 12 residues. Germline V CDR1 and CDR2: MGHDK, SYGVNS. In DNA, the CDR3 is TGTGCCAGCATGTTTGCGTCGGGCGGCTACACCTTC. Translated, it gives CASMFASGGYTF.

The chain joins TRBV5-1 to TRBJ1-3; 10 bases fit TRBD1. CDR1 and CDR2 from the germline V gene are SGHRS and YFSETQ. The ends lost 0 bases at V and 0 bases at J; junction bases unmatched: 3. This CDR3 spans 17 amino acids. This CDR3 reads CASSLAGTGASGNTIYF. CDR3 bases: TGCGCCAGCAGCTTGGCCGGGACAGGGGCCTCTGGAAACACCATATATTTT.

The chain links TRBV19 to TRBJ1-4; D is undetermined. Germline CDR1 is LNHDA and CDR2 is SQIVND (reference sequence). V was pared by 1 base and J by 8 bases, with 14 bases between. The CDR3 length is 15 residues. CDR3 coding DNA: TGTGCCAGTAGTATAGGACTCGGACGTGGAGAAAAACTGTTTTTT. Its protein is CASSIGLGRGEKLFF.